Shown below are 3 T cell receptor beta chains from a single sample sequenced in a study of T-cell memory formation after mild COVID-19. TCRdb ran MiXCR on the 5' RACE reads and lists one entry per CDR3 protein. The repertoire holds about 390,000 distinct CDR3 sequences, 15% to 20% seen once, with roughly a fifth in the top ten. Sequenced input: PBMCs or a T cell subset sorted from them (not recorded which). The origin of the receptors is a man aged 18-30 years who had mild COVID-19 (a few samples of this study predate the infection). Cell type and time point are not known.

The CDR3 spells CASSQDQGLYEQYF. CDR3 DNA: TGTGCCAGCAGCCAAGATCAGGGTTTGTACGAGCAGTACTTC. The V gene is TRBV4-2, the J gene TRBJ2-7; perhaps TRBD1 as D (5 bases). V was shortened by 0 bases and J by 4 bases, with 10 bases between the two germline ends. This CDR3 spans 14 amino acids. Germline CDR1 is LGHNA and CDR2 is YNFKEQ.

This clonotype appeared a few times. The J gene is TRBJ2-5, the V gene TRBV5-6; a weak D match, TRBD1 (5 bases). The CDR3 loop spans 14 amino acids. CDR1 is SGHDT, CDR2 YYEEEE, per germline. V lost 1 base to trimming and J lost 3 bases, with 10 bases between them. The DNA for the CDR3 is TGTGCCAGCAGCTTGTCGACAGTCGAAGAGACCCAGTACTTC. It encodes CASSLSTVEETQYF. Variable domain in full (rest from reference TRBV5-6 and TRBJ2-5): DAGVTQSPTHLIKTRGQQVTLRCSPKSGHDTVSWYQQALGQGPQFIFQYYEEEERQRGNFPDRFSGHQFPNYSSELNVNALLLGDSALYLCASSLSTVEETQYFGPGTRLLVL.

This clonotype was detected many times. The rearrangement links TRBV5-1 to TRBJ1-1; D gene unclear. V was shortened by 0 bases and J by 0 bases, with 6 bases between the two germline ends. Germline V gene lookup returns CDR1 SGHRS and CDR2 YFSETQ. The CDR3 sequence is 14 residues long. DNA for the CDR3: TGCGCCAGCAGCTTGGACGGTTTGAACACTGAAGCTTTCTTT. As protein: CASSLDGLNTEAFF.